Listed here are 18 T cell receptor beta chains from one sample, sequenced in a study of blood T cell repertoires in COVID-19. Repertoires were generated with immunoSEQ multiplex PCR, while TCRdb's copy carries only in-frame clones and drops some. The data show 250,000 to 300,000 clones, roughly 85% seen once. Sequencing was carried out using peripheral blood. The receptors come from an older woman with acute or convalescent COVID-19.

The sample holds a few counts of this clone. This chain links TRBV5-5 with TRBJ2-3, with TRBD2 matching over 7 bases. Germline-derived CDR1 and CDR2 are SGHKS and YYEKEE (reference sequence). The CDR3 is 16 residues long. Germline trimming cut 4 bases from V and 1 base from J; bases unmatched to any gene: 9. The CDR3 DNA reads TGTGCCAGCAGCCTGGTACGGGGGGAAGGCACAGATACGCAGTATTTT. Translated, it gives CASSLVRGEGTDTQYF. Based on the CDR3 plus reference TRBV5-5 and TRBJ2-3, the full variable domain is DAGVTQSPTHLIKTRGQQVTLRCSPISGHKSVSWYQQVLGQGPQFIFQYYEKEERGRGNFPDRFSARQFPNYSSELNVNALLLGDSALYLCASSLVRGEGTDTQYFGPGTRLTVL.

V is TRBV30 and J is TRBJ1-5, with a possible D match to TRBD1 (5 bases). Germline CDR1 and CDR2: GTSNPN and SVGIG (reference sequence). The CDR3 length is 15 residues. The V gene lost 7 bases and the J gene lost 3 bases, with 19 bases spanning the gap. CDR3 protein: CASEPGLKTNQPQHF. DNA of the CDR3: TGTGCCTCCGAACCGGGACTTAAGACCAATCAGCCCCAGCATTTT.

This clone was found a few times. The chain joins TRBV19 to TRBJ2-7, with 9 bases matching TRBD1. Germline V gives CDR1 LNHDA, CDR2 SQIVND (reference sequence). After removal of 5 bases from V and 12 bases from J, the junction contained 5 bases not matched to a gene. The CDR3 consists of 11 residues. The CDR3 DNA reads as TGTGCCAGTAGTGTGGGACAGGGCATGTACTTC. It specifies CASSVGQGMYF.

V usage is TRBV3-1 (or the pseudogene TRBV3-2) and J usage is TRBJ1-5; D remains ambiguous. The CDR3 sequence is 13 residues long. Germline V gene lookup returns CDR1 LGHDT and CDR2 YNNKEL (reference sequence). Trimming left V 4 bases short and J 4 bases short, with 8 bases between. The CDR3 sequence is CASSLGRNQPQHF. CDR3 in DNA: TGTGCCAGCAGCCTCGGGAGAAATCAGCCCCAGCATTTT.

In DNA, the CDR3 is TGTGCCAGCAGCGAACAGGGGGCACTCACAGATACGCAGTATTTT. Protein product: CASSEQGALTDTQYF. This sequence joins TRBV7-8 and TRBJ2-3; TRBD1 matches 9 bases. The CDR3 sequence is 15 residues long. The V gene's germline CDR1 is SGHVS and CDR2 FQNEAQ. With V trimmed by 5 bases and J by 2 bases, 5 bases remained unmatched.

This clone has just a few counts. An end of the junction does not agree with germline; a read error may underlie this. The chain uses TRBV3-1 (or the pseudogene TRBV3-2) and TRBJ1-2; D might be TRBD1 (5 bases). There are 16 residues in the CDR3. Per the germline V gene, CDR1 is LGHDT and CDR2 is YNNKEL (reference sequence). The CDR3 protein is CASTQGVYAPGYGYTF. The CDR3 coding sequence is TGTGCCAGCACCCAAGGGGTATACGCGCCGGGCTATGGCTACACCTTC.

CDR3 nucleotides: TGTGCCAGCAGTGGGGACAGTGGAGGCTACACCTTC. This translates into CASSGDSGGYTF. V usage is TRBV2 and J usage is TRBJ1-2; 7 nucleotides line up with TRBD1. Losses at the gene ends were 4 bases for V and 8 bases for J; bases not matched to a gene: 4. The CDR3 contains 12 residues. CDR1 and CDR2 from the germline V gene are SNHLY and FYNNEI.

This clone was counted once. V gene TRBV5-4 combines with J gene TRBJ1-5; D unresolved. The V gene's germline CDR1 is SGHNT and CDR2 YYREEE (reference sequence). This CDR3 comprises 13 residues. Trimming removed 0 bases from V and 8 bases from J, with 9 bases in between. The chain's CDR3 is CASSLGGEEPQHF. The CDR3 bases are TGTGCCAGCAGCTTGGGGGGAGAGGAGCCCCAGCATTTT.

CDR3 coding DNA: TGTGCCAGCAGCGCAGGGAGGGGCACTGAAGCTTTCTTT. Protein: CASSAGRGTEAFF. The chain employs TRBV3-1 (or the pseudogene TRBV3-2) and TRBJ1-1; a possible D gene is TRBD1 (5 bases). With 5 bases removed from V and 4 bases from J, the gap between germline ends came to 11 bases. CDR1 and CDR2 from the germline V gene are LGHDT and YNNKEL (reference sequence). The CDR3 is made up of 13 amino acids.

The chain employs TRBV6-6 and TRBJ2-1; 9 bases match TRBD1. The CDR3 is 15 residues long. Germline CDR1 is MNHNY and CDR2 is SVGAGI (reference sequence). J was trimmed by 4 bases and V by 5 bases; bases with no gene match: 6. In DNA form, the CDR3 reads TGTGCCAGCAGTCAAGACAGGGGGGAATACAATGAGCAGTTCTTC. Translating gives CASSQDRGEYNEQFF.

V gene TRBV5-1 combines with J gene TRBJ2-2; 7 bases are a match to TRBD1. Trimming cost V 6 bases and J 2 bases; bases outside gene matches: 4. Germline values: CDR1 SGHRS, CDR2 YFSETQ. The CDR3 sequence is 14 residues long. The CDR3 region has the DNA TGCGCCAGCACGGGGACAGCTAACACCGGGGAGCTGTTTTTT. Protein sequence: CASTGTANTGELFF.

The V gene is TRBV4-1, the J gene TRBJ2-3, with 14 bases identical to TRBD2. The CDR3 has 18 amino acids. Trimming took 3 bases from V and 5 from J; bases not matched to a gene: 10. Germline V CDR1 and CDR2: MGHRA, YSYEKL. CDR3 region: CASSQDVGLAGVGDTQYF. In DNA, the CDR3 is TGCGCCAGCAGCCAGGACGTGGGACTAGCGGGGGTAGGAGATACGCAGTATTTT.

V and J are TRBV3-1 (or the pseudogene TRBV3-2) and TRBJ1-6, with D possibly being TRBD1 (5 bases). The CDR3 contains 14 residues. Germline-derived CDR1 and CDR2 are LGHDT and YNNKEL (reference sequence). V was cut by 2 bases and J by 10 bases, with 12 bases left in between. CDR3 amino acids: CASSQIGEESPLHF. CDR3 DNA sequence: TGTGCCAGCAGCCAAATAGGGGAGGAATCACCCCTCCACTTT.

The chain joins TRBV2 to TRBJ2-1; TRBD1 might be the D (5 bases). V shed 8 bases and J shed 9 bases, with 17 bases lying between them. This CDR3 has 13 amino acids. Germline V gene sequence: CDR1 SNHLY, CDR2 FYNNEI. CDR3 sequence reads: CASLPTQVSEQFF. CDR3 DNA: TGTGCCAGCCTCCCCACACAGGTCAGTGAGCAGTTCTTC.

This clone was picked up a small number of times. This chain uses TRBV5-1 with TRBJ2-7; TRBD1 is a possible D gene (5 bases). The CDR3 length is 13 residues. Germline V CDR1 and CDR2: SGHRS, YFSETQ. The V end was cut by 5 bases, the J end by 5 bases, with 14 bases between. As DNA, the CDR3 is TGCGCCAGCAGTCCCGGTCCAGGGAACGAGCAGTACTTC. Its protein product is CASSPGPGNEQYF.

The J gene is TRBJ2-5, the V gene TRBV11-3; D gene uncertain. There are 14 residues in the CDR3. V dropped 2 bases and J dropped 2 bases, with 9 bases sitting between them. CDR1 SGHNT and CDR2 YENEEA come from the germline V gene. The CDR3 bases are TGTGCCAGCAGCTTAAACTCAAAGCAAGAGACCCAGTACTTC. This translates into CASSLNSKQETQYF.

The chain is built from TRBV5-1 and TRBJ1-2, with a tentative D call TRBD1 (6 bases). The CDR3 runs 14 residues. Germline V lookup: CDR1 SGHRS, CDR2 YFSETQ. The V end was cut by 1 base, the J end by 3 bases, with 10 bases between. DNA of the CDR3: TGCGCCAGCAGCTTGTCGGGGGGCGACTATGGCTACACCTTC. It specifies CASSLSGGDYGYTF.

As regards this clone: This sample also contains other DNA sequences that code for the same CDR3. The chain combines TRBV9 with TRBJ2-5; maybe TRBD1 (5 bases). The V and J ends lost 2 bases and 5 bases respectively, with 10 bases between them. This CDR3 region has 13 residues. Germline assignment: CDR1 SGDLS and CDR2 YYNGEE. The CDR3 nucleotides read TGTGCCAGCAGCGTTAGGGGTCAGGAGACCCAGTACTTC. As protein: CASSVRGQETQYF.